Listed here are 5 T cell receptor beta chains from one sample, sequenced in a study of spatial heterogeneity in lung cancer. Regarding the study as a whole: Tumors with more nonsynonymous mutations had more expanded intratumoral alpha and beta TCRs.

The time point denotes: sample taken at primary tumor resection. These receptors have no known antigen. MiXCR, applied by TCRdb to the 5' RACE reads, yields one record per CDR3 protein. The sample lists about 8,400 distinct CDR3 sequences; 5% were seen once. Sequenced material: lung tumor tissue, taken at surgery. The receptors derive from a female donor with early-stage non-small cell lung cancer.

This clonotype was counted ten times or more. CDR3 bases: TGTGCCTGGAGTAGGGCAGGGAGATTCCTCTACGAGCAGTACTTC. This gives the protein CAWSRAGRFLYEQYF. The chain recombines TRBV30 with TRBJ2-7, with D possibly being TRBD1 or TRBD2 (5 bases each). Germline values: CDR1 GTSNPN, CDR2 SVGIG (reference sequence). V was cut by 2 bases and J by 3 bases, with 17 bases left in between. The CDR3 loop spans 15 amino acids.

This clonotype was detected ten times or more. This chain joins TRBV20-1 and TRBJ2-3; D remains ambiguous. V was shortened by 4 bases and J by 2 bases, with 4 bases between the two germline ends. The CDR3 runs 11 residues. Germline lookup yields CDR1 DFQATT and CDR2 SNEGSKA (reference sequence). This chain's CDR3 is CSATVTDTQYF. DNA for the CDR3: TGCAGTGCTACAGTCACAGATACGCAGTATTTT.

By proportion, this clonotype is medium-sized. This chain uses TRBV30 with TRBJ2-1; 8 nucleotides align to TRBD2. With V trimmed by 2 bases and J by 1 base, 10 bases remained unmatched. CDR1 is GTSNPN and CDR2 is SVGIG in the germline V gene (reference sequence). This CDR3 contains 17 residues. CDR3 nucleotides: TGTGCCTGGAGTAAATCCAGACTAGCGCTATCCTACAATGAGCAGTTCTTC. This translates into CAWSKSRLALSYNEQFF.

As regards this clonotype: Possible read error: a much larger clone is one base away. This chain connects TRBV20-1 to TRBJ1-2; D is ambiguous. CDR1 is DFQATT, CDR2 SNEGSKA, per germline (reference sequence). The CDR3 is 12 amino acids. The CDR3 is CSARPRNYGYNF. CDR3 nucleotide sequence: TGCAGTGCAAGACCCAGGAACTATGGCTACAACTTC.

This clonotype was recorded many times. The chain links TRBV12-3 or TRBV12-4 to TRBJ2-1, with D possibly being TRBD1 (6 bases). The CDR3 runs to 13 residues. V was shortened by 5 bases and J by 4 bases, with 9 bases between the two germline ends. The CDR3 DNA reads TGTGCCAGCAGTGGACAGAAGTACAATGAGCAGTTCTTC. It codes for CASSGQKYNEQFF.